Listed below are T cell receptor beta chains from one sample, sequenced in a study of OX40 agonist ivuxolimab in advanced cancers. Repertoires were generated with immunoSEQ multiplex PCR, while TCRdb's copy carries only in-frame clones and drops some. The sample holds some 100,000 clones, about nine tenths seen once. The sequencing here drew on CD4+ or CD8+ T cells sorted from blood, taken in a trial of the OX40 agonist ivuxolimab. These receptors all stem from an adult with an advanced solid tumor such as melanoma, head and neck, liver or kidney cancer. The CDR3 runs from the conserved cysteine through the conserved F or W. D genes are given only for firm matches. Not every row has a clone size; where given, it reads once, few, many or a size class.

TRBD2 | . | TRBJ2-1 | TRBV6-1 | CASSEASTGGRNEQFF | TGTGCCAGCAGTGAAGCAAGCACGGGAGGGAGAAATGAGCAGTTCTTC
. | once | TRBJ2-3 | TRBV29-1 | CSALTGSRTDTQYF | TGCAGCGCCCTCACCGGCTCCCGCACAGATACGCAGTATTTT
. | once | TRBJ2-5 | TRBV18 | CASSPLSREETQYF | TGTGCCAGCTCACCGCTCTCACGCGAAGAGACCCAGTACTTC
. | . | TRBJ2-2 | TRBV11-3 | CASSLGINTGELFF | TGTGCCAGCAGCTTAGGCATAAACACCGGGGAGCTGTTTTTT
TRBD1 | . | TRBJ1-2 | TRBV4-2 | CASSQDHTGGPYGYTF | TGTGCCAGCAGCCAAGATCACACAGGGGGCCCCTATGGCTACACCTTC
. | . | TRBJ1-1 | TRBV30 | CAWSQTVNTEAFF | TGTGCCTGGAGCCAGACAGTTAACACTGAAGCTTTCTTT
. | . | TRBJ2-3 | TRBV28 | CASSRPPGTQYF | TGTGCCAGCAGTCGTCCTCCTGGTACGCAGTATTTT
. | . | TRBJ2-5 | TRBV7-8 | CASSWTTQETQYF | TGTGCCAGCAGTTGGACCACTCAAGAGACCCAGTACTTC
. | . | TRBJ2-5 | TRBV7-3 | CASSRGRQETQYF | TGTGCCAGCAGCCGGGGACGGCAAGAGACCCAGTACTTC
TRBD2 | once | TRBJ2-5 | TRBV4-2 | CASSQLSGGGETQYF | TGTGCCAGCAGCCAACTTAGCGGGGGCGGGGAGACCCAGTACTTC
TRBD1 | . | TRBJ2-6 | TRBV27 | CASRPNPGQGASGANVLTF | TGTGCCAGCAGACCCAACCCGGGACAGGGGGCCTCTGGGGCCAACGTCCTGACTTTC
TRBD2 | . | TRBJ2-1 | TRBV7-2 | CASGPGGSYNEQFF | TGTGCCAGCGGACCGGGAGGCTCCTACAATGAGCAGTTCTTC
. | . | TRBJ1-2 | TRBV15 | CATSIVRDQDGYTF | TGTGCCACCAGCATAGTCCGGGACCAAGATGGCTACACCTTC
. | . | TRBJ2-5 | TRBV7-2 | CASSLARRASETQYF | TGTGCCAGCAGCTTAGCGCGACGGGCTTCAGAGACCCAGTACTTC
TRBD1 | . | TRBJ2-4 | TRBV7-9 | CASSPDRGMGNIQYF | TGTGCCAGCAGTCCTGACAGGGGCATGGGGAACATTCAGTACTTC
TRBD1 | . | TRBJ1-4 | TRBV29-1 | CSVAGTGNEKLFF | TGCAGCGTCGCCGGGACAGGGAATGAAAAACTGTTTTTT
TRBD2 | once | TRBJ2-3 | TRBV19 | CASKSVAGGLDTQYF | TGTGCCAGTAAGAGTGTAGCGGGAGGATTGGATACGCAGTATTTT
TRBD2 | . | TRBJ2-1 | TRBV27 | CASSLSGGGGTSGRALFF | TGTGCCAGCAGTTTATCGGGAGGGGGTGGGACTAGCGGGAGGGCCCTGTTCTTC
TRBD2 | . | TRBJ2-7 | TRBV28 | CASSFSGLALQYF | TGTGCCAGCAGTTTTTCAGGACTAGCGTTGCAGTACTTC
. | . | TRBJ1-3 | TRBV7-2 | CASSPEGTVSGNTIYF | TGTGCCAGCAGTCCCGAGGGGACGGTCTCTGGAAACACCATATATTTT
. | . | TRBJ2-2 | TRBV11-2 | CASSLVLAGELFF | TGTGCCAGCAGCTTAGTACTTGCCGGGGAGCTGTTTTTT
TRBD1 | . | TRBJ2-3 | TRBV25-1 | CASSEPLTGVSDTQYF | TGTGCCAGCAGTGAACCACTGACAGGGGTATCAGATACGCAGTATTTT
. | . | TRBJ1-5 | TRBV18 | CASSPMSSDQPQHF | TGTGCCAGCTCACCGATGAGTTCTGATCAGCCCCAGCATTTT